This T cell receptor (beta chain) derives from a study of blood T cell repertoires in COVID-19. Across the study: The analysed material was cDNA or gDNA that came from T cells, B-cell-depleted T cells, or PBMCs.

The germline CDR1 and CDR2 sequences are SGHVS and FQNEAQ. The ends were cut back, 0 bases at V and 4 bases at J, with 10 bases in the middle. The CDR3 runs 15 residues. The authors' processing: Amplification from reference gene primers served as the basis for estimated nucleated cell counts. This table comes from immunoSEQ multiplex PCR, and its TCRdb copy is limited to in-frame clones, with some not included. The D gene and trimming were derived from the DNA, and the V and J assignments and clone size from that table. Of approximately 89,000 clones listed, about 95% are singletons. Sequencing was performed on peripheral blood. This TCR was recovered from a human donor with active COVID-19. The donor label of this sample is uncertain. This rearrangement joins TRBV7-8 to TRBJ1-5; possibly TRBD1 for D (5 bases). The CDR3 nucleotides are TGTGCCAGCAGCTTAGCGTTGGCAGGGAATCAGCCCCAGCATTTT. This gives the protein CASSLALAGNQPQHF.